One T cell receptor beta chain is described in this entry. This clone was seen once. Its antigen is still unknown. No clone much larger than this one lies a single base away; base qualities are absent. CDR3 length: 15 amino acids, cysteine to phenylalanine. The CDR3 DNA has 45 bases and is translated from base 1. V was cut back by 0 bases and J by 7 bases, leaving a gap of 15 bases between them. Via the germline V gene, CDR1 is MNHEY and CDR2 SVGAGI. The cohort consisted of hundreds of healthy bone marrow donors. All cohort members were sampled while nominally healthy, although unrecorded immune exposures were likely present. The donor tested CMV seropositive, placing the donor among the 250 to 300 seropositive members of the cohort. Each donor provided a peripheral blood sample, and peripheral blood mononuclear cells were used for TCR beta sequencing. The Qiagen DNeasy Blood Extraction Kit was used to extract genomic DNA from the blood cell samples.

The protocol used for the library was the immunoSEQ multiplex PCR assay. For the multiplex PCR, a mixture combining 60 forward primers for TCR Vbeta segments and 13 reverse primers for TCR Jbeta segments was used. Amplification of the CDR3 region of rearranged TCR beta genes was performed with a multiplex PCR assay on genomic DNA. The amplified TCR beta libraries were sequenced on the Illumina HiSeq System as 87-base-pair reads. Concerning the study's data processing: Across the roughly 700 repertoires, a later analysis counted roughly 77 million unique TCR beta chains, roughly 11 million of which were shared by at least two donors. A nearest-neighbor algorithm error-corrected the raw reads and collapsed the reads into unique sequences, merging closely related sequences to remove PCR and sequencing errors. CDR3 sequences were aligned to IMGT reference sequences to assign V, D and J gene segments. For a sequence to be retained, at least a six-nucleotide match to both a V gene segment and a J gene segment was required. Rearrangements were called productive when the CDR3 lacked stop codons and stayed in frame with V and J; all others were non-productive. CDR3 was defined by IMGT convention, running from the second conserved V-encoded cysteine to the conserved J-encoded phenylalanine. Sequences without an unambiguous match to a single V gene segment were excluded from the earlier analysis of 450 to 650 of the donors. An earlier analysis of over 450 of the donors classified V segments as functional when productive rearrangements were above 56.7% and as segregating when the standard deviation between donors was above 5%. To diagnose cytomegalovirus status from the catalog of TCR beta chain sequences, a statistical classification framework was built. In a later analysis, TCR nucleotide sequences were compared against IMGT/GENE-DB human TR gene sequences so that V and J genes could be assigned. In a later analysis, CDR3 sequences and most-parsimonious VDJ recombination scenarios were assigned using the TCRdist pipeline. A later analysis defined each TCR beta chain by its CDR3 amino acid sequence plus V-gene family, and excluded reads lacking a unique V-gene family. In a later analysis, around 650 highly shared, low-generation-probability nucleotide sequences were removed to address suspected cross-contamination and a sequencing artifact. In a later analysis, a clonal expansion index for each public chain was calculated from normalized within-repertoire ranks of inferred template counts. Generation probabilities in a later analysis came from a VDJ recombination model fitted to out-of-frame rearrangements, and those results were checked against IGoR. Hypergeometric tests were used in a later analysis to score TCR-TCR, TCR-HLA and TCR-CMV co-occurrence, with a repertoire-size bias correction applied to the TCR pairs. A later analysis estimated false discovery rates by permuting HLA or CMV assignments 20 times. In a later analysis, co-occurring TCRs were grouped using DBSCAN, and TCRdist sequence similarity was added for clustering within HLA-allele-positive subsets. Repertoires with fewer than 30,000 or more than 120,000 public chains were left out of co-occurrence clustering, as were five repertoires with anomalous nucleotide sharing. TCRdb limited this immuneACCESS table to in-frame rearrangements with V and J called. A share of clones is missing; checked studies link under half to unresolved V genes, and the rest is unexplained. V and J calls and clone size are as listed in that table; D and trimming were resolved from the DNA. The sample data list 150,000 to 200,000 clones, and 80% to 85% of these were observed just once. The top ten hold about 3.8% of the sample.

The data were taken from a study of cytomegalovirus exposure and HLA in healthy donors (dated by TCRdb to 2016 to 2017). For the study in its entirety: According to an earlier analysis of several hundred of the donors, some 180 million T cells yielded some 120 million unique TCR beta sequences and 276 Gb of sequence data. A later genetic analysis took genome-wide SNP genotypes for about 65% of the 666 donors and used that subset as a discovery cohort. The study combined high-throughput TCR immunosequencing, statistical association of individual TCRs with disease status, and machine learning to predict cytomegalovirus infection status. Using immunosequencing, the study profiled T cell repertoires from 666 subjects and related those repertoires to cytomegalovirus serostatus. Typing coverage differed by locus: A, B, C, DRB1 and DQB1 were typed in about 629-640 donors, DQA1 in 522, DPA1 in some 570, and DPB1 in about 450. HLA typing included class I and class II loci at four-digit resolution. Every discovery cohort repertoire had been produced on one sequencing platform. Donor age, sex, ethnicity and CMV serostatus were compiled alongside the repertoire data. Among approximately 370 genotyped donors of the cohort, an average of approximately 240,000 unique TCR beta nucleotide sequences was sequenced per donor, of which about 18% were non-productive. An earlier analysis of about 600 of the donors used high-throughput TCR beta sequencing to judge whether each TCR beta V gene segment behaved as functional or pseudogenic. Rather than drawing on any new phenotypic data, the later analysis identified candidate immune exposures from TCR beta sequences and the way those sequences occurred across donors. The genetic ancestry cluster associated with self-reported Caucasian donors included roughly four fifths of the 398 genotyped donors. A later analysis re-examined previously published TCR beta repertoires from just over 650 donors and added high-resolution HLA genotyping to investigate patterns of TCR occurrence. Roughly 300 gigabases of sequencing data and approximately 85 million unique TCR sequences were included in an early release covering about 620 HLA-typed donors. The study aimed to test whether signatures of past pathogen exposure could be identified by cataloging public T cell receptors. Because of strong linkage in the cohort, five DR-DQ haplotypes were treated as single units for association and clustering. A separate validation cohort of some 130 different subjects was used in addition to the approximately 700-subject first cohort. General conclusions and limits of the study: A later analysis found that most CMV-associated TCR beta chains appeared HLA-restricted, with HLA associations seemingly driven largely by CMV exposure. A total of 150 or so TCR beta chains were listed by the study as associated with cytomegalovirus. A cluster of highly shared sequence variants was judged likely to be a technical artifact of the sequencing pipeline. Strong co-occurrence of HLA alleles, especially DR and DQ, made assigning TCR associations to individual alleles difficult. In a later genetic analysis, a missense DCLRE1C variant was associated with V-gene and J-gene trimming of TCR beta chains, and the association was replicated in an independent cohort. In this cohort, only TCR beta chains were sequenced, and detectable features were limited by the absence of alpha or paired-chain data. The presence/absence analyses assumed that sequencing depth was roughly uniform across donors, and that assumption may not be true. In an earlier analysis of some 500 of the donors, most TCR beta V segments appeared in productive rearrangements about 90% or about 30% of the time, broadly matching IMGT annotations. Specific HLA alleles were associated with roughly 17,000 TCR beta sequences at a false discovery rate of 0.05 in a later analysis. Because HLA typing was unavailable for some donors at each locus, only the typed subset was used in association tests. In a later genetic analysis, fewer N-insertions in productive TCRs were reported among donors in an Asian-associated ancestry cluster than the roughly 700-donor mean. A few of the identified cytomegalovirus-associated TCR beta chains were confirmed in vitro to be specific for cytomegalovirus antigens. CMV serostatus was the only immune exposure information available for the cohort. The 87-base-pair reads could not distinguish some IMGT-functional V segments, including TRBV6-2 and TRBV6-3, so those segments were excluded. According to a later analysis, parvovirus B19, influenza, CMV and Epstein-Barr virus appeared linked to several top co-occurrence clusters. In a later analysis, HLA-associated TCR beta chains were found to be more clonally expanded and to have lower generation probabilities than equally common non-associated chains. Because counts were too low, fewer than 20 rarely observed V segments, including chromosome 9 orphons, were excluded from the earlier analysis of 500 to 700 of the donors. Correlated functional status among segregating V segments might reflect linkage disequilibrium, but an unknown experimental factor could not be ruled out. A further reported finding was that TCR beta sequences accurately predicted the HLA-A and HLA-B alleles for most subjects in the first cohort. The authors suggested that the approach could potentially be generalized to other disease states and immunological phenotypes. The classifier was reported to diagnose cytomegalovirus status with high specificity and sensitivity in both the original cohort and the validation cohort. In a later analysis, TCR association rates were found to vary across HLA loci, with the most associated TCRs seen for DRB1 alleles and the fewest for HLA-C alleles. Across donors, most TCR sequences were observed very rarely, whereas some public TCRs were present in many individuals.

Sequenced input: PBMCs. The receptor comes from a man between 50 and 59 years old in good health and CMV-seropositive. The rearrangement combines TRBV6-5 with TRBJ1-2; TRBD1 is possibly the D segment (5 matching bases). Here the CDR3 is given as CASSYSGQLGFGYTF. The bases read TGTGCCAGCAGTTACTCGGGGCAGTTGGGGTTTGGCTACACCTTC.